The 27 T cell receptor beta chains presented below share a single source sample, sequenced in a study of blood T cell repertoires in COVID-19. The assay was immunoSEQ multiplex PCR, and TCRdb's table has in-frame clones only and misses some. The repertoire holds approximately 210,000 clones, approximately 87% seen once, with approximately 2.6% in the top ten. The sequenced sample consisted of peripheral blood. The receptors were gathered from a woman aged 70-85 years with active or convalescent COVID-19.

This sequence joins TRBV6-1 and TRBJ1-2; no reliable D call. Trimming took 0 bases from V and 5 from J, leaving 16 bases between them. Germline V gene data show CDR1 as MNHNS and CDR2 as SASEGT. This CDR3 has 16 amino acids. The CDR3 DNA reads as TGTGCCAGCAGTGAAGCGGGTCCCTCCTCGGGGTATGGCTACACCTTC. It codes for CASSEAGPSSGYGYTF.

This chain joins TRBV19 and TRBJ2-1; 9 bases match TRBD2. V lost 7 bases and J lost 7; bases outside the gene matches: 17. Per germline, CDR1 LNHDA and CDR2 SQIVND (reference sequence). The CDR3 has 17 residues. The CDR3 region is CASTAGGGRGKNNEQFF. The DNA for the CDR3 is TGTGCCAGTACAGCGGGAGGCGGCCGGGGGAAAAATAATGAGCAGTTCTTC.

V usage is TRBV5-1 and J usage is TRBJ2-2; D is unclear. V lost 1 base, J lost 2 bases, and 12 bases lay in between. The CDR3 is 16 residues long. Germline CDR1 is SGHRS and CDR2 is YFSETQ. CDR3 in amino acids: CASSLRSILNTGELFF. CDR3 bases: TGCGCCAGCAGCTTGCGAAGTATACTTAACACCGGGGAGCTGTTTTTT.

J is TRBJ1-2 and V is TRBV5-1, with D possibly matching TRBD1 (5 bases). The germline V gene has CDR1 SGHRS and CDR2 YFSETQ. The CDR3 contains 12 residues. V lost 7 bases to trimming and J lost 5 bases, with 12 bases between them. As DNA, the CDR3 is TGCGCCAGCCGAGTAGGGGCTTATGGCTACACCTTC. Protein sequence: CASRVGAYGYTF.

The rearrangement links TRBV6-2 or TRBV6-3 to TRBJ2-7, with D possibly being TRBD2 (5 bases). The V gene lost 2 bases and the J gene lost 1 base, with 9 bases spanning the gap. The CDR3 has 14 amino acids. The V gene's germline CDR1 is MNHEY and CDR2 SVGEGT. Here the CDR3 reads CASSYSSGSYEQYF. The CDR3 bases are TGTGCCAGCAGTTACAGCTCGGGGTCCTACGAGCAGTACTTC.

V and J are TRBV10-2 and TRBJ2-7; 10 positions match TRBD2. V shed 2 bases, J shed 4 bases, and the junction held 5 bases outside the gene matches. Germline V CDR1 and CDR2: WSHSY, SAAADI. The CDR3 consists of 15 residues. The CDR3 loop reads CASSEPASGGYEQYF. In DNA, the CDR3 is TGCGCCAGCAGTGAGCCGGCTAGCGGGGGATACGAGCAGTACTTC.

The chain uses TRBV7-9 and TRBJ2-7; the match to TRBD2 covers 7 bases. The CDR3 is 15 residues long. V shed 0 bases and J 5 bases; nucleotides not matched to a gene: 7. Germline CDR1 is SEHNR and CDR2 is FQNEAQ (reference sequence). CDR3 residues: CASSLAGGDFHEQYF. CDR3 nucleotide sequence: TGTGCCAGCAGCTTAGCGGGAGGGGACTTCCACGAGCAGTACTTC. Based on the CDR3 plus reference TRBV7-9 and TRBJ2-7, the full variable domain is DTGVSQNPRHKITKRGQNVTFRCDPISEHNRLYWYRQTLGQGPEFLTYFQNEAQLEKSRLLSDRFSAERPKGSFSTLEIQRTEQGDSAMYLCASSLAGGDFHEQYFGPGTRLTVT.

The V gene is TRBV19, the J gene TRBJ2-3; D is uncertain. The CDR3 loop spans 13 amino acids. V was clipped by 5 bases and J by 2 bases, with 8 bases between them. Germline V lookup: CDR1 LNHDA, CDR2 SQIVND (reference sequence). The CDR3 here is CASSDDSTDTQYF. CDR3 nucleotide sequence: TGTGCCAGTAGTGATGACTCCACAGATACGCAGTATTTT.

The chain recombines TRBV30 with TRBJ2-7; 8 nucleotides agree with TRBD2. Germline CDR1 reads GTSNPN; CDR2 reads SVGIG (reference sequence). The CDR3 has 13 residues. The V gene end was trimmed by 8 bases and the J gene end by 1 base; junction bases not matched to a gene: 7. CDR3 protein: CAGTSGLSYEQYF. CDR3 coding DNA: TGTGCCGGAACTAGCGGACTATCCTACGAGCAGTACTTC.

This chain connects TRBV6-5 to TRBJ1-2, with D possibly TRBD1 on 6 matching bases. V shed 0 bases and J shed 6 bases, with 17 bases lying between them. Germline CDR1 is MNHEY and CDR2 is SVGAGI. The CDR3 has 16 residues. CDR3 nucleotide sequence: TGTGCCAGCAGTTACTCCCAGGGGTCCTACTATGATGGCTACACCTTC. This encodes CASSYSQGSYYDGYTF.

The chain carries TRBV15 and TRBJ1-1; 10 nucleotides match TRBD1. Germline V gives CDR1 LNHNV, CDR2 YYDKDF (reference sequence). CDR3 size: 14 residues. Trimming at V came to 4 bases and at J to 6 bases, leaving 5 bases not matched to a gene. CDR3 coding DNA: TGTGCCACCAGCATCCGACAGGGGGCCGCTGAAGCTTTCTTT. It encodes CATSIRQGAAEAFF.

V and J are TRBV10-3 and TRBJ2-2; a possible D gene is TRBD2 (5 bases). Germline V gene sequence: CDR1 ENHRY, CDR2 SYGVKD. V lost 4 bases and J 7 bases, leaving 13 bases between the germline ends. CDR3 length: 14 amino acids. The DNA of the CDR3 is TGTGCCATCAGTGGATTCGGCGGAGGCGGGGAGCTGTTTTTT. It specifies CAISGFGGGGELFF.

The rearrangement links TRBV2 to TRBJ1-3; 10 nucleotides agree with TRBD1. Losses at the gene ends were 6 bases for V and 5 bases for J; bases not matched to a gene: 10. Germline CDR1 and CDR2: SNHLY and FYNNEI. The CDR3 contains 16 residues. CDR3 region: CASSLLPGQGRNTIYF. The CDR3 nucleotides are TGTGCCAGCAGCCTTCTTCCGGGACAGGGGAGAAACACCATATATTTT.

The gene calls are TRBV28 and TRBJ1-1, with D perhaps matching TRBD1 (5 bases). V dropped 3 bases and J dropped 2 bases, with 10 bases sitting between them. CDR1 and CDR2 from the germline V gene are MDHEN and SYDVKM. The CDR3 has 14 residues. CDR3 protein: CASSLDTFNTEAFF. The CDR3 DNA is TGTGCCAGCAGTTTGGACACATTCAACACTGAAGCTTTCTTT. The whole variable domain, filled in from reference TRBV28 and TRBJ1-1, reads DVKVTQSSRYLVKRTGEKVFLECVQDMDHENMFWYRQDPGLGLRLIYFSYDVKMKEKGDIPEGYSVSREKKERFSLILESASTNQTSMYLCASSLDTFNTEAFFGQGTRLTVV.

This clone came up once. This chain connects TRBV10-3 to TRBJ1-2; 7 positions match TRBD1. V lost 6 bases, J lost 6 bases, and 7 bases stayed unmatched. Germline V gene lookup returns CDR1 ENHRY and CDR2 SYGVKD. This CDR3 region has 13 residues. CDR3 nucleotides: TGTGCCATCAGGGGACAGAGAGAGCATGGCTACACCTTC. Protein: CAIRGQREHGYTF.

The V call is TRBV29-1, the J call TRBJ2-1, with 7 positions matching TRBD2. This CDR3 region has 15 residues. Germline lookup yields CDR1 SQVTM and CDR2 ANQGSEA. V lost 0 bases to trimming and J lost 5 bases; unmatched junction nucleotides: 7. The CDR3 here is CSVEDRLADHNEQFF. In nucleotides, the CDR3 is TGCAGCGTTGAAGATCGGCTAGCGGACCACAATGAGCAGTTCTTC.

The chain employs TRBV20-1 and TRBJ1-5; a possible D gene is TRBD1 (5 bases). The CDR3 runs 13 residues. V was clipped by 3 bases and J by 6 bases, with 12 bases between them. CDR1 DFQATT and CDR2 SNEGSKA come from the germline V gene (reference sequence). The CDR3 DNA sequence: TGCAGTGCTAGTGGGGGAGGGATTCAGCCCCAGCATTTT. This codes for CSASGGGIQPQHF.

A single count supports this clone. The genes are TRBV19 and TRBJ1-1; no clear D. Germline assignment: CDR1 LNHDA and CDR2 SQIVND (reference sequence). The V gene lost 5 bases and the J gene lost 0 bases, with 19 bases spanning the gap. CDR3 length: 17 amino acids. As DNA, the CDR3 is TGTGCCAGTAGTCCCCAAACGGCGGTGGGTTTGAACACTGAAGCTTTCTTT. It yields the protein CASSPQTAVGLNTEAFF.

The chain employs TRBV20-1 and TRBJ1-2; unclear D gene. The length of the CDR3 is 13 residues. The germline V gene has CDR1 DFQATT and CDR2 SNEGSKA (reference sequence). Trimming took 3 bases from V and 0 from J, leaving 8 bases between them. The CDR3 sequence is CSASRRANYGYTF. CDR3 coding DNA: TGCAGTGCTAGTCGGAGAGCTAACTATGGCTACACCTTC.

This clone showed up just a few times. The chain carries TRBV7-9 and TRBJ1-4; TRBD1 is a possible D gene (5 bases). Germline-derived CDR1 and CDR2 are SEHNR and FQNEAQ (reference sequence). The CDR3 is 15 residues long. Trimming cost V 7 bases and J 0 bases, with 12 bases left between them. The CDR3 protein is CASTTAGTTNEKLFF. The CDR3 DNA reads as TGTGCCAGCACCACCGCAGGGACAACTAATGAAAAACTGTTTTTT.

The chain combines TRBV19 with TRBJ1-5; 8 bases map to TRBD1. With V trimmed by 6 bases and J by 5 bases, 3 bases remained unmatched. CDR3 length equals 13 residues. Germline V CDR1 and CDR2: LNHDA, SQIVND (reference sequence). The CDR3 spells CASRGTGDQPQHF. CDR3 coding DNA: TGTGCCAGTAGAGGGACAGGAGATCAGCCCCAGCATTTT.

This rearrangement joins TRBV19 to TRBJ1-1; D perhaps matches TRBD1 (5 bases). The V end was cut by 3 bases, the J end by 5 bases, with 13 bases between. Germline V lookup: CDR1 LNHDA, CDR2 SQIVND (reference sequence). The CDR3 spans 14 residues. In DNA form, the CDR3 reads TGTGCCAGTAGTATTGGAAGGGGATGGACTGAAGCTTTCTTT. Translation: CASSIGRGWTEAFF.

The J gene is TRBJ2-5, the V gene TRBV5-4; 8 bases are shared with TRBD1. The germline V gene encodes CDR1 SGHNT and CDR2 YYREEE (reference sequence). Trimming removed 4 bases from V and 1 base from J; junction bases left unmatched: 6. The CDR3 runs 15 residues. This chain's CDR3 is CASSAQGVGQETQYF. DNA of the CDR3: TGTGCCAGCAGCGCACAGGGGGTGGGCCAAGAGACCCAGTACTTC.

CDR3 sequence reads: CATSRPGQGHNEQFF. CDR3 coding DNA: TGTGCCACCAGTAGACCGGGACAGGGTCACAATGAGCAGTTCTTC. The V gene is TRBV24-1, the J gene TRBJ2-1; 9 nucleotides agree with TRBD1. The germline CDR1 and CDR2 sequences are KGHDR and SFDVKD. Trimming removed 6 bases from V and 5 bases from J; junction bases left unmatched: 7. This CDR3 has 15 amino acids.

This sequence joins TRBV5-1 and TRBJ2-3, with TRBD1 matching 7 bases. Trimming took 2 bases from V and 6 from J; bases not matched to a gene: 3. Germline values: CDR1 SGHRS, CDR2 YFSETQ. This CDR3 spans 13 amino acids. DNA for the CDR3: TGCGCCAGCAGCTTCGAGGGGGCGGATACGCAGTATTTT. Translated, it gives CASSFEGADTQYF. The full variable domain, in which reference TRBV5-1 and TRBJ2-3 provide the parts outside the CDR3, is KAGVTQTPRYLIKTRGQQVTLSCSPISGHRSVSWYQQTPGQGLQFLFEYFSETQRNKGNFPGRFSGRQFSNSRSEMNVSTLELGDSALYLCASSFEGADTQYFGPGTRLTVL.

This chain connects TRBV9 to TRBJ2-2; a weak D match, TRBD1 (5 bases). The CDR3 spans 15 residues. V was shortened by 2 bases and J by 1 base, with 9 bases between the two germline ends. Germline CDR1 is SGDLS and CDR2 is YYNGEE. CDR3 sequence (DNA): TGTGCCAGCAGCGTTGGACACCTGAACACCGGGGAGCTGTTTTTT. This translates into CASSVGHLNTGELFF.

This clone has just a few counts. This sequence joins TRBV9 and TRBJ2-3, with 10 nucleotides matching TRBD2. CDR3 length: 16 amino acids. Germline trimming cut 2 bases from V and 6 bases from J; bases unmatched to any gene: 9. CDR1 SGDLS and CDR2 YYNGEE come from the germline V gene. CDR3 nucleotides: TGTGCCAGCAGCGTCCTAGCGGGGGCGATTGAGGATACGCAGTATTTT. As protein: CASSVLAGAIEDTQYF.